A single sample is the source of the 15 T cell receptor beta chains below, sequenced in a study of T cell repertoires in cytomegalovirus infection (dated by TCRdb to between 2018 and 2021). These reads were obtained on an Illumina HiSeq 1500. TCRdb redid the processing of the public reads, applying fastp at Q25 and MiXCR, and retained in-frame beta chains. Each CDR3 protein gets just one entry, which takes the most common genes and DNA from the rows behind it. The sample contains about 440,000 distinct CDR3 sequences, approximately 32% of them found a single time. The ten biggest clones cover roughly an eighth of the sample. Input material: PBMCs. The receptors here all came from a human donor in good health (CMV status not recorded). Some clones in this sample may be carry-over from other donors' samples.

V gene TRBV4-3 combines with J gene TRBJ2-4; the D gene is possibly TRBD1 (5 bases). CDR3 length: 18 amino acids. Germline CDR1 and CDR2: LGHNA and YSLEER. Trimming removed 4 bases at V and 3 bases at J, with 22 bases between. The CDR3, as DNA: TGCGCCAGCAGCCCCGCAGCCCCGACAGACTCAATCAAAAACATTCAGTACTTC. Translated, it gives CASSPAAPTDSIKNIQYF.

This clonotype was counted many times. The chain uses TRBV7-6 and TRBJ1-6, with D perhaps TRBD1 (5 bases). CDR1 is SGHVS and CDR2 is FNYEAQ in the germline V gene. V was trimmed by 5 bases and J by 6 bases, leaving 11 bases between them. The CDR3 contains 14 residues. CDR3 coding DNA: TGTGCCAGCAGCACAGGACTAATTAATTCACCCCTCCACTTT. This sequence encodes CASSTGLINSPLHF. Based on the CDR3 plus reference TRBV7-6 and TRBJ1-6, the full variable domain is GAGVSQSPRYKVTKRGQDVALRCDPISGHVSLYWYRQALGQGPEFLTYFNYEAQQDKSGLPNDRFSAERPEGSISTLTIQRTEQRDSAMYRCASSTGLINSPLHFGNGTRLTVT.

The V call is TRBV20-1, the J call TRBJ2-7; 12 positions agree with TRBD2. In germline, CDR1 is DFQATT, CDR2 SNEGSKA (reference sequence). This CDR3 contains 18 residues. V shed 0 bases and J 2 bases; nucleotides not matched to a gene: 11. The CDR3 reads CSARDWLAGGPGTYEQYF. Here the CDR3 DNA reads TGCAGTGCTAGAGATTGGCTAGCGGGGGGGCCAGGGACCTACGAGCAGTACTTC.

This clonotype has a count of ten or more. V and J are TRBV7-2 and TRBJ2-7; 7 bases map to TRBD1. CDR3 length: 14 residues. With V trimmed by 6 bases and J by 5 bases, 10 bases remained unmatched. Germline assignment: CDR1 SGHTA and CDR2 FQGNSA. In DNA, the CDR3 is TGTGCCAGCAGATCCCCGGGACAGCTCCACGAGCAGTACTTC. Translating it yields CASRSPGQLHEQYF.

This clonotype was observed a few times. The rearrangement joins TRBV2 to TRBJ1-6, with D possibly matching TRBD1 (6 bases). The germline gives CDR1 SNHLY, CDR2 FYNNEI. V gave up 8 bases and J gave up 3 bases, with 17 bases separating them. This CDR3 has 16 amino acids. The CDR3 protein is CASGSQGGGYNSPLHF. The CDR3 DNA is TGTGCCAGCGGTTCACAGGGAGGAGGCTATAATTCACCCCTCCACTTT.

The chain recombines TRBV29-1 with TRBJ2-7, with 8 bases matching TRBD1. The junction had 6 bases not matched to a gene; V was cut back by 0 bases and J by 2 bases. The CDR3 extends over 15 amino acids. Germline values: CDR1 SQVTM, CDR2 ANQGSEA. This chain's CDR3 is CSVEDLKGQAYEQYF. The CDR3 DNA follows: TGCAGCGTTGAAGATCTTAAGGGACAGGCCTACGAGCAGTACTTC.

The chain carries TRBV7-2 and TRBJ2-3; tentative D call: TRBD2 (6 bases). The CDR3 has 16 residues. Germline V CDR1 and CDR2: SGHTA, FQGNSA. Trimming took off 1 base at V and 9 bases at J, with 20 bases between the two ends. CDR3 sequence (DNA): TGTGCCAGCAGCTTAGACGCGGGGTTGAGGGTAGAGACGCAGTATTTT. Its protein product is CASSLDAGLRVETQYF.

The V and J genes are TRBV7-4 and TRBJ2-2, with D tentatively TRBD2 (6 bases). Per the germline V gene, CDR1 is SGHVT and CDR2 is SQSDAQ. The germline V and J ends were trimmed by 1 base and 4 bases, with 25 bases remaining between them. The CDR3 has 20 residues. The CDR3 reads CASSLGKPGRVAGITGELFF. The CDR3 nucleotides read TGTGCCAGCAGCTTAGGCAAACCGGGACGGGTCGCGGGGATCACCGGGGAGCTGTTTTTT. Looking up the rest from reference TRBV7-4 and TRBJ2-2 gives the full variable domain: GAGVSQSPRYKVAKRGRDVALRCDSISGHVTLYWYRQTLGQGSEVLTYSQSDAQRDKSGRPSGRFSAERPERSVSTLKIQRTEQGDSAVYLCASSLGKPGRVAGITGELFFGEGSRLTVL.

The V gene is TRBV12-3 or TRBV12-4, the J gene TRBJ2-7; D tentatively fits TRBD1 or TRBD2 (6 bases each). The V and J ends lost 5 bases and 6 bases respectively, with 20 bases between them. This CDR3 region has 15 residues. The CDR3 sequence: CASSLGGQGSSEQYF. CDR3 bases: TGTGCCAGCAGTCTAGGGGGGCAGGGCAGTTCCGAGCAGTACTTC.

Regarding this clonotype: This likely comes from a read error, as the CDR3 has no conserved phenylalanine or tryptophan at its end. The rearrangement uses TRBV28 and TRBJ2-7; 10 bases are a match to TRBD1. Germline loops: CDR1 MDHEN, CDR2 SYDVKM. V was pared by 6 bases and J by 1 base, with 3 bases of the junction left unmatched. The CDR3 covers 14 residues. CDR3 in DNA: TGTGCCAGCAGCCTGGACAGGGGGTCCTACGAGCAGTACTTA. It yields the protein CASSLDRGSYEQYL.

This clonotype was counted only a few times. V usage is TRBV4-3 and J usage is TRBJ2-1, with no clear D. This CDR3 is 12 amino acids long. Trimming took off 1 base at V and 10 bases at J, with 8 bases between the two ends. CDR1 is LGHNA and CDR2 is YSLEER in the germline V gene. CDR3 protein: CASSQGPSEQFF. CDR3 DNA sequence: TGCGCCAGCAGCCAAGGGCCGTCGGAGCAGTTCTTC.

The table lists this clonotype with a few counts. The chain uses TRBV7-2 and TRBJ2-1; D remains unclear. The CDR3 sequence is 16 residues long. V shed 1 base and J shed 6 bases, with 16 bases lying between them. Germline CDR1 and CDR2: SGHTA and FQGNSA. CDR3 protein: CASSLGIAVGPNEQFF. CDR3 nucleotides: TGTGCCAGCAGCTTAGGTATTGCGGTGGGTCCCAATGAGCAGTTCTTC.

This clonotype was recorded a few times. The chain links TRBV28 to TRBJ2-6, with 9 nucleotides matching TRBD1. Germline V CDR1 and CDR2: MDHEN, SYDVKM. The ends lost 1 base at V and 2 bases at J; junction bases unmatched: 6. The length of the CDR3 is 18 residues. The CDR3 sequence: CASSLLTGGLTGANVLTF. CDR3 nucleotide sequence: TGTGCCAGCAGTTTATTAACAGGGGGCTTAACTGGGGCCAACGTCCTGACTTTC. Based on the CDR3 plus reference TRBV28 and TRBJ2-6, the full variable domain is DVKVTQSSRYLVKRTGEKVFLECVQDMDHENMFWYRQDPGLGLRLIYFSYDVKMKEKGDIPEGYSVSREKKERFSLILESASTNQTSMYLCASSLLTGGLTGANVLTFGAGSRLTVL.

As regards this clonotype: An end of the junction does not agree with germline; a read error may underlie this. This chain connects TRBV18 to TRBJ2-7; D possibly corresponds to TRBD2 (5 bases). This CDR3 has 16 amino acids. Germline values: CDR1 KGHSH, CDR2 LQKENI. CDR3 DNA: TGTGCCAGCGCACCGAAAGCGTCGGGGTTTCGAGGCGAGAAGTACTTC. The encoded protein is CASAPKASGFRGEKYF.

This clonotype was recorded a few times. V and J are TRBV19 and TRBJ2-2; D remains unclear. The CDR3 totals 14 residues. CDR1 and CDR2 from the germline V gene are LNHDA and SQIVND (reference sequence). The germline V and J ends were trimmed by 3 bases and 8 bases, with 13 bases remaining between them. CDR3 sequence reads: CASSIGQVVGELFF. In DNA form, the CDR3 reads TGTGCCAGTAGTATCGGTCAGGTCGTTGGGGAGCTGTTTTTT. Supplemented by reference TRBV19 and TRBJ2-2, the full variable domain reads DGGITQSPKYLFRKEGQNVTLSCEQNLNHDAMYWYRQDPGQGLRLIYYSQIVNDFQKGDIAEGYSVSREKKESFPLTVTSAQKNPTAFYLCASSIGQVVGELFFGEGSRLTVL.